This TCR beta chain was sequenced for a study of cytomegalovirus exposure and HLA in healthy donors (dated by TCRdb to between 2016 and 2019). For the wider study: In an earlier analysis of roughly 590 of the donors, about 270 Gb of sequence data and roughly 100 million unique TCR beta sequences from 150 million to 200 million T cells were reported. Among the approximately 430 genotyped donors, around 81% belonged to the genetic ancestry cluster associated with self-reported Caucasian donors. Approximately 300 gigabases of sequencing data and 78 million or so unique TCR sequences were included in an early release covering about 700 HLA-typed donors. Typing coverage differed by locus: A, B, C, DRB1 and DQB1 were typed in roughly 620-630 donors, DQA1 in approximately 520, DPA1 in 600 to 610, and DPB1 in just under 490. The study combined high-throughput TCR immunosequencing, statistical association of individual TCRs with disease status, and machine learning to predict cytomegalovirus infection status. Rather than using new phenotypic data, the later analysis identified candidate immune exposures from TCR beta sequences and from how often those sequences occurred across donors. Alongside the repertoire data, information on donor age, sex, ethnicity and CMV serostatus was compiled. On average, roughly 250,000 unique TCR beta nucleotide sequences were sequenced per donor among roughly 430 genotyped donors of the cohort, with about 17% of those sequences being non-productive. In a later genetic analysis, genome-wide SNP genotypes for 398 of the 666 donors were used, and that subset was treated as a discovery cohort. To study patterns of TCR occurrence, a later analysis re-analyzed previously published TCR beta repertoires from more than 550 donors and added high-resolution HLA genotyping. The study profiled the T cell repertoires of under 700 subjects by immunosequencing and related them to cytomegalovirus serostatus. All discovery cohort repertoires had been generated using a single sequencing platform. The study was designed to test whether signatures of past pathogen exposure could be identified by cataloging public T cell receptors. Class I and class II HLA loci were covered by the typing at four-digit resolution. A separate validation cohort of roughly 120 different subjects was used in addition to the 666-subject first cohort. In an earlier analysis of around 540 of the donors, high-throughput TCR beta sequencing was used to judge whether each TCR beta V gene segment behaved as functional or pseudogenic. Roughly 5 DR-DQ haplotypes were handled as single units for association and clustering because linkage in the cohort was strong.

In total, roughly 670 healthy bone marrow donors made up the cohort. Cohort members were all nominally healthy when sampled, although unrecorded immune exposures were likely present. The donor was CMV seropositive and was included in the group of 300 or so seropositive cohort members. A peripheral blood sample was provided by each donor, and peripheral blood mononuclear cells were used for TCR beta sequencing. Genomic DNA was extracted from the blood cell samples with the Qiagen DNeasy Blood Extraction Kit. Paper-wide results and their limitations: The authors suggested that the approach could potentially be extended to other disease states and immunological phenotypes. Roughly uniform sequencing depth across donors was assumed in presence/absence analyses, although this assumption may not hold. Because HLA typing was missing for some donors at each locus, association tests included only the typed subset. Because counts were too low, about 15 rarely observed V segments, including chromosome 9 orphons, were left out of the earlier analysis of 500 to 750 of the donors. A cluster of highly shared sequence variants was judged likely to represent a technical artifact of the sequencing pipeline. Across donors, most TCR sequences were observed very rarely, whereas some public TCRs were present in many individuals. Correlated functional status among segregating V segments might reflect linkage disequilibrium, but an unknown experimental factor could not be ruled out. A further reported finding was that TCR beta sequences accurately predicted the HLA-A and HLA-B alleles for most subjects in the first cohort. According to a later analysis, most CMV-associated TCR beta chains appeared to be HLA-restricted, and the HLA associations seemed to be driven largely by CMV exposure. When HLA alleles, especially DR and DQ, strongly co-occurred, TCR associations were difficult to assign to individual alleles. The cohort was sequenced for TCR beta chains only, and without alpha or paired-chain data the features that could be detected were limited. A later analysis found that HLA-associated TCR beta chains were more clonally expanded and had lower generation probabilities than equally common non-associated chains. A later genetic analysis reported fewer N-insertions in productive TCRs among donors in an Asian-associated ancestry cluster than the roughly 640-donor mean. An earlier analysis of approximately 500 of the donors showed that most TCR beta V segments appeared in productive rearrangements either about 87% or about 30% of the time, which broadly matched IMGT annotations. According to a later analysis, parvovirus B19, influenza, CMV and Epstein-Barr virus appeared linked to several top co-occurrence clusters. In a later analysis, the rate of TCR association differed among HLA loci, with DRB1 alleles having the most associated TCRs and HLA-C alleles having the fewest. CMV serostatus was the only immune exposure information available for the cohort. A total of roughly 160 TCR beta chains were listed by the study as associated with cytomegalovirus. In both the original and validation cohorts, the classifier was reported to diagnose cytomegalovirus status with high specificity and sensitivity. Specific HLA alleles were associated with about 17,000 TCR beta sequences at a false discovery rate of 0.05 in a later analysis. An association between a missense DCLRE1C variant and V-gene and J-gene trimming of TCR beta chains was found in a later genetic analysis and replicated in an independent cohort. In vitro tests confirmed that a few of the cytomegalovirus-associated TCR beta chains recognize cytomegalovirus antigens.

The library was obtained by the immunoSEQ multiplex PCR assay. For the multiplex PCR, a mixture combining 60 forward primers for TCR Vbeta segments and 13 reverse primers for TCR Jbeta segments was used. A multiplex PCR assay on genomic DNA amplified the CDR3 region of rearranged TCR beta genes. Amplified TCR beta libraries were sequenced as 87-base-pair reads on the Illumina HiSeq System. On the study's bioinformatics: A later analysis counted approximately 76 million unique TCR beta chains across the 550 to 750 repertoires, and roughly 11 million of these chains were shared by at least two donors. To remove PCR and sequencing errors, raw reads were error-corrected and collapsed into unique sequences using a nearest-neighbor algorithm that merged closely related sequences. CDR3 sequences were aligned to IMGT reference sequences to assign V, D and J gene segments. For a sequence to be retained, a match of at least six nucleotides was required to both a V gene segment and a J gene segment. Rearrangements were called productive when the CDR3 lacked stop codons and stayed in frame with V and J; all others were non-productive. Following IMGT convention, CDR3 was defined as the stretch from the second conserved V-encoded cysteine up to the conserved J-encoded phenylalanine. The earlier analysis of about 530 of the donors excluded any sequence lacking an unambiguous match to a single V gene segment. In an earlier analysis of 500 to 750 of the donors, V segments were called functional above 56.7% productive rearrangements and were called segregating when the between-donor standard deviation exceeded 5%. To diagnose cytomegalovirus status from the catalog of TCR beta chain sequences, a statistical classification framework was built. A later analysis assigned V and J genes by comparing TCR nucleotide sequences with IMGT/GENE-DB human TR gene sequences. A later analysis assigned CDR3 sequences and most-parsimonious VDJ recombination scenarios with the TCRdist pipeline. In a later analysis, each TCR beta chain was defined by its CDR3 amino acid sequence together with its V-gene family, and reads lacking a unique V-gene family were excluded. In a later analysis, some 600 highly shared, low-generation-probability nucleotide sequences were removed to address suspected cross-contamination and a sequencing artifact. In a later analysis, a clonal expansion index for each public chain was calculated from normalized within-repertoire ranks of inferred template counts. In a later analysis, generation probabilities were computed using a VDJ recombination model fitted to out-of-frame rearrangements, and the results were checked against IGoR. Hypergeometric tests were used in a later analysis to score TCR-TCR, TCR-HLA and TCR-CMV co-occurrence, with a repertoire-size bias correction applied to the TCR pairs. To estimate false discovery rates, a later analysis permuted the HLA or CMV assignments 20 times. In a later analysis, co-occurring TCRs were grouped with DBSCAN, and TCRdist sequence similarity was added when clustering was performed within HLA-allele-positive subsets. For co-occurrence clustering, repertoires with fewer than 30,000 or more than 120,000 public chains were excluded, along with 5 or 6 repertoires with anomalous nucleotide sharing. Entries here come from immuneACCESS through TCRdb and include only in-frame sequences with V and J called. Some clones fail to appear in such tables; in the studies checked, an unresolved V gene covers under half of the shortfall, and the cause of the remainder is unknown. That table gives V, J and clone size, and the DNA gave D and trimming. Present in this sample are 150,000 to 200,000 clones, roughly 80% of which were seen just once. The ten largest clones capture about 1.5% of the sample.

In regard to this clone: Its binding antigen is unknown. Base qualities are not recorded, but no much larger clone differs from it by a single base.

The sequenced sample was PBMCs. The TCR comes from a man in his forties or fifties in good health and CMV-seropositive.

The CDR3 here reads CASTLTVVITGELFF. DNA sequence: TGTGCCAGCACCTTGACAGTAGTTATAACCGGGGAGCTGTTTTTT. The chain was built from TRBV11-2 and TRBJ2-2; the best D guess is TRBD1, with 5 bases matching. Measured from the cysteine to the phenylalanine, the CDR3 is 15 residues long. The sequence is cut down to CDR3 DNA, 45 bases in frame from base 1. The germline V gene gives CDR1 as SGHAT and CDR2 as FQNNGV. The junction carries 17 bases between V and J, which are trimmed by 7 bases and 5 bases respectively.